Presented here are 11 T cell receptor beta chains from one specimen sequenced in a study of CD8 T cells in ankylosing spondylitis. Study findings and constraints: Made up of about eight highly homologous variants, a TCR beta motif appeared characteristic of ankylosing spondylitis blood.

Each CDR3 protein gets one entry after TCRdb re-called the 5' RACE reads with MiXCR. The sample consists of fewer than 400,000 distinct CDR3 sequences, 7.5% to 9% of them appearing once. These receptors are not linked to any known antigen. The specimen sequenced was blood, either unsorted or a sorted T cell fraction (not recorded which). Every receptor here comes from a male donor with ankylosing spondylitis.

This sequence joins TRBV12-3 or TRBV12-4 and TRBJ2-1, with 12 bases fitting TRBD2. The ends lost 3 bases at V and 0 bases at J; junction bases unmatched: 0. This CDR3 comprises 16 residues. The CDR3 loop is CASSLGLAGSYNEQFF. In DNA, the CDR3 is TGTGCCAGCAGTTTGGGACTAGCGGGCTCCTACAATGAGCAGTTCTTC.

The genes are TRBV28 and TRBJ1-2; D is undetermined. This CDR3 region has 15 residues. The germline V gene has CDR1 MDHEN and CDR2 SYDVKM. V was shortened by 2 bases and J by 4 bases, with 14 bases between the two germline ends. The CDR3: CASSLAPESSYGYTF. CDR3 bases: TGTGCCAGCAGTTTAGCCCCGGAGTCTTCCTATGGCTACACCTTC.

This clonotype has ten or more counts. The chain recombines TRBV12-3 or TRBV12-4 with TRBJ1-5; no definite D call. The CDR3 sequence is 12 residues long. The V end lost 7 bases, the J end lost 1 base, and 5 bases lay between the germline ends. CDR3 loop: CASMGSNQPQHF. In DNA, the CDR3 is TGTGCCAGCATGGGAAGCAATCAGCCCCAGCATTTT.

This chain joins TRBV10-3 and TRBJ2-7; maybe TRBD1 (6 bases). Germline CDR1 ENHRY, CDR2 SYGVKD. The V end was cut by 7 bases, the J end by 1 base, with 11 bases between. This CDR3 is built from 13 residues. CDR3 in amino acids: CAITIQGSYEQYF. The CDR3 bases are TGTGCCATCACTATACAGGGATCCTACGAGCAGTACTTC.

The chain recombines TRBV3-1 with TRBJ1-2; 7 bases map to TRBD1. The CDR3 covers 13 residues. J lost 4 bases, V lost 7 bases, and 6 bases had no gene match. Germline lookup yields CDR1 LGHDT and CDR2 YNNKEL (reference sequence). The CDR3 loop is CASTLAGGYGYTF. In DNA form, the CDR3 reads TGTGCCAGCACCTTGGCAGGGGGCTATGGCTACACCTTC.

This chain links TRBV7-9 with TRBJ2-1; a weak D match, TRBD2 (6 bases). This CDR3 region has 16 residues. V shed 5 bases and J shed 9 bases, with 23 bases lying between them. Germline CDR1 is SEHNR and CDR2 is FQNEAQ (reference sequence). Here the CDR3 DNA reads TGTGCCAGCAGCCCAAGGCGGATTCGGGGAGGTGTTGAGCAGTTCTTC. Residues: CASSPRRIRGGVEQFF.

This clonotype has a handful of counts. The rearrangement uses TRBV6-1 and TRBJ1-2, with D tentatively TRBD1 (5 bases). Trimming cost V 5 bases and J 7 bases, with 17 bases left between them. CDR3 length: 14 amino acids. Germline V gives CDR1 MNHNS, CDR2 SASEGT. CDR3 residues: CASSKLIRGSGYTF. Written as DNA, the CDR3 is TGTGCCAGCAGTAAACTAATTAGGGGATCTGGCTACACCTTC.

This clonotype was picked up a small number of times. The chain's CDR3 is CASSPAAPAEFF. CDR3 nucleotides: TGTGCCAGCAGCCCGGCCGCGCCCGCTGAGTTCTTC. The V gene is TRBV7-8, the J gene TRBJ2-1; no clear D. Trimming pared 5 bases from V and 14 bases from J, leaving 16 bases between. This CDR3 is 12 amino acids long. Germline CDR1 reads SGHVS; CDR2 reads FQNEAQ.

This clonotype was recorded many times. The CDR3 sequence is CASRLDRGRNQPQHF. Written as DNA, the CDR3 is TGTGCCAGCAGGCTGGACAGGGGTCGAAATCAGCCCCAGCATTTT. V usage is TRBV27 and J usage is TRBJ1-5; TRBD1 matches at 9 bases. This CDR3 contains 15 residues. After removal of 6 bases from V and 4 bases from J, the junction contained 7 bases not matched to a gene. CDR1 and CDR2 from the germline V gene are MNHEY and SMNVEV (reference sequence).

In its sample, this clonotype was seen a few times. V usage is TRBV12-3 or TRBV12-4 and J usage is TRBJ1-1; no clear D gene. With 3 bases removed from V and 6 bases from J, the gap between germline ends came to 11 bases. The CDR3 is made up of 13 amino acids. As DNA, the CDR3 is TGTGCCAGCAGTTTGAGTCGTACGGCTGAAGCTTTCTTT. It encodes CASSLSRTAEAFF.

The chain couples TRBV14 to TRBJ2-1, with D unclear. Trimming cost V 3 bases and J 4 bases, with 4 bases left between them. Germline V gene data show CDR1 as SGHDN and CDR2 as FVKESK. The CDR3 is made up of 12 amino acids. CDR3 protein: CASSQNYNEQFF. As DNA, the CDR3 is TGTGCCAGCAGCCAGAATTACAATGAGCAGTTCTTC.